Listed below are T cell receptor beta chains from one sample, sequenced in a study of blood T cell repertoires in COVID-19. Here immunoSEQ multiplex PCR was the method, and the copy in TCRdb shows in-frame clones only, minus some. Among more than 450,000 clones listed, roughly 90% were seen once. The specimen was PBMCs or T cells enriched from blood (not recorded which). Source of these receptors: a woman aged 18-29 years who had recovered from COVID-19. Each CDR3 is given with its conserved first and last residue. A D gene is named only where the DNA matches it firmly. Part of the rows lack a size; the others show once, few, many or a class for expanded clones.

D gene,J gene,CDR3 length,clone size,V gene,CDR3 DNA,CDR3 protein
-,TRBJ1-6,13,once,TRBV12-3/TRBV12-4,TGTGCCAGCCGCCCGGACAGTAATTCACCCCTCCACTTT,CASRPDSNSPLHF
TRBD2,TRBJ2-1,16,-,TRBV5-8,TGTGCCAGCAGCTTGGCCGGGGGGGCGTCCTACAATGAGCAGTTCTTC,CASSLAGGASYNEQFF
-,TRBJ1-2,14,once,TRBV19,TGTGCCAGCCTTCCCCTGGTGGGAGGGAATGGCTACACCTTC,CASLPLVGGNGYTF
-,TRBJ1-5,18,-,TRBV7-8,TGTGCCACCTCGCTGTTCATACGAGGGCCGCGAAGCAATCAGCCCCAGCATTTT,CATSLFIRGPRSNQPQHF
TRBD2,TRBJ2-3,15,-,TRBV2,TGTGCCAGCAGTTGGACTAGCGGGGGTTCAGATACGCAGTATTTT,CASSWTSGGSDTQYF
-,TRBJ2-7,16,-,TRBV11-2,TGTGCCAGCAGCTTAGATCTAACACAGGGTCACTACGAGCAGTACTTC,CASSLDLTQGHYEQYF
-,TRBJ1-3,16,-,TRBV7-5,TGTGCCAGAAGCTTACAGGGCAGGGGTGAGGGAAACACCATATATTTT,CARSLQGRGEGNTIYF
TRBD1,TRBJ2-2,14,-,TRBV29-1,TGCAGCTCAACCGGGACAGCGGACACCGGGGAGCTGTTTTTT,CSSTGTADTGELFF
-,TRBJ1-1,13,once,TRBV12-3/TRBV12-4,TGTGCCAGCACTCTCGGGAGGTACACTGAAGCTTTCTTT,CASTLGRYTEAFF
-,TRBJ1-1,14,-,TRBV2,TGTGCCAGCAGTTTGGACAGTATGAACACTGAAGCTTTCTTT,CASSLDSMNTEAFF
TRBD2,TRBJ2-5,14,-,TRBV28,TGTGCCAGCAGTTTGGGATGGCGGGGGGAGACCCAGTACTTC,CASSLGWRGETQYF
-,TRBJ1-5,17,-,TRBV12-5,TGTGCTAGTGGTTTGTTACCCAGGGTTCCCGGGCATCAGCCCCAGCATTTT,CASGLLPRVPGHQPQHF
TRBD1,TRBJ1-2,15,-,TRBV19,TGTGCCAGTCAGGACGGCGGACAGGGATCCTATGGCTACACCTTC,CASQDGGQGSYGYTF
TRBD2,TRBJ2-5,14,few,TRBV5-1,TGCGCCAGCAGCGCGGGACTAGCTATCGAGACCCAGTACTTC,CASSAGLAIETQYF
-,TRBJ1-6,16,-,TRBV4-1,TGCGCCAGCAGCCAAGAAGCGGCAGGCTTCAATTCACCCCTCCACTTT,CASSQEAAGFNSPLHF
TRBD1,TRBJ2-2,16,-,TRBV4-2,TGTGCCAGCAGCCAAGATGACAGGGTGGGCACCGGGGAGCTGTTTTTT,CASSQDDRVGTGELFF
-,TRBJ2-3,16,-,TRBV7-9,TGTGCCAGCAGCAACCTCAGGGTTTCCCGGGGGGATACGCAGTATTTT,CASSNLRVSRGDTQYF
-,TRBJ2-1,14,-,TRBV19,TGTGCCAGTAGTATCGGAACAGATACCACTGAGCAGTTCTTC,CASSIGTDTTEQFF
-,TRBJ2-7,13,-,TRBV7-8,TGTGCCAGCAGCCTCGACAGCCCCTACGAGCAGTACTTC,CASSLDSPYEQYF
TRBD1,TRBJ1-5,15,-,TRBV9,TGTGCCAGCAGCGTAGGGACAGGGGGCTATCAGCCCCAGCATTTT,CASSVGTGGYQPQHF
-,TRBJ2-1,16,-,TRBV7-9,TGTGCCAGCAGCTCGCCGCCGGGGAGCTCCTACAATGAGCAGTTCTTC,CASSSPPGSSYNEQFF
-,TRBJ2-6,15,once,TRBV28,TGTGCCAGCAGTTTGCAGGGGTTTGGGGCCAACGTCCTGACTTTC,CASSLQGFGANVLTF
-,TRBJ1-6,13,few,TRBV19,TGTGCCAGTAGTATAACGGGGAATTCACCCCTCCACTTT,CASSITGNSPLHF
TRBD1,TRBJ1-2,14,once,TRBV2,TGTGCCAGCAGTGAAGCGGGACAGGGGGCAGTTTACACCTTC,CASSEAGQGAVYTF
TRBD1,TRBJ1-6,20,few,TRBV23-1,TGCGCCAGCAGTCTTGAAACCGGGACAGGGGGAAGGTCCTATAATTCACCCCTCCACTTT,CASSLETGTGGRSYNSPLHF
-,TRBJ1-1,14,-,TRBV11-2,TGTGCCAGCAGTTGGACACTTTCGAACACTGAAGCTTTCTTT,CASSWTLSNTEAFF
TRBD2,TRBJ2-1,15,-,TRBV28,TGTGCCAGCCGAAGGGCGGGGGGGTCATACAATGAGCAGTTCTTC,CASRRAGGSYNEQFF
-,TRBJ2-3,14,-,TRBV6-5,TGTGCCAGCACCGAGTCAGGGGGCACAGATACGCAGTATTTT,CASTESGGTDTQYF
TRBD2,TRBJ2-5,13,-,TRBV18,TGTGCCAGCTCACCAGAGGGAGGGTGGACCCAGTACTTC,CASSPEGGWTQYF
-,TRBJ2-2,13,few,TRBV6-5,TGTGCCAGCAGCGGGGGGAACACCGGGGAGCTGTTTTTT,CASSGGNTGELFF
-,TRBJ2-3,11,-,TRBV29-1,TGCAGCGTTCGAGGTCGCGATACGCAGTATTTT,CSVRGRDTQYF
-,TRBJ1-4,17,-,TRBV2,TGTGCCAGCAGTAGGAACCCGCTGGGGGCTACTAATGAAAAACTGTTTTTT,CASSRNPLGATNEKLFF
TRBD1,TRBJ1-1,13,-,TRBV28,TGTGCCAGCAGTACAGGGGGCGCAACTGAAGCTTTCTTT,CASSTGGATEAFF
-,TRBJ2-7,15,-,TRBV7-2,TGTGCCAGCAGCTCATCGGGGGATAGCTCCTACGAGCAGTACTTC,CASSSSGDSSYEQYF
-,TRBJ1-4,14,few,TRBV9,TGTGCCAGCATTTTCAAGGGGTGTAATGAAAAACTGTTTTTT,CASIFKGCNEKLFF
-,TRBJ2-7,15,-,TRBV19,TGTGCCAGTAGTAGGGAGGGACAAGGGGATGACGAGCAGTACTTC,CASSREGQGDDEQYF
-,TRBJ1-2,14,-,TRBV18,TGTGCCAGCTCATTACAACAGGGCGACTATGGCTACACCTTC,CASSLQQGDYGYTF
-,TRBJ2-1,15,-,TRBV5-1,TGCGCCAGCAGCTTGGGTTCCCAACTATACAATGAGCAGTTCTTC,CASSLGSQLYNEQFF
-,TRBJ1-2,13,-,TRBV5-1,TGCGCCAGCAGCCCGGACGGGACAAATGGCTACACCTTC,CASSPDGTNGYTF